Shown below are 30 T cell receptor beta chains from a single sample sequenced in a study of shared clonotypes between healthy human individuals. The data were produced by immunoSEQ multiplex PCR, yet TCRdb's version contains in-frame clones alone and is incomplete. Of 2,100,000 or so clones listed, approximately 96% are singletons. The specimen was naive CD4+ T cells sorted from blood. Subset described: CD45RA+ positively selected. The receptors shown here come from a man younger than 35 in good health.

The chain is built from TRBV7-8 and TRBJ2-1; D ambiguous. The V and J ends lost 0 bases and 5 bases respectively, with 5 bases between them. Germline V gene lookup returns CDR1 SGHVS and CDR2 FQNEAQ. The CDR3 covers 13 residues. Written as DNA, the CDR3 is TGTGCCAGCAGCTTAGCACAGAACAATGAGCAGTTCTTC. This gives the protein CASSLAQNNEQFF.

The chain has TRBV5-1 and TRBJ2-5, with 9 bases that match TRBD1. CDR3 size: 16 residues. The germline gives CDR1 SGHRS, CDR2 YFSETQ. J lost 6 bases, V lost 5 bases, and 14 bases had no gene match. This chain's CDR3 is CASRSAGTGGSKTQYF. The CDR3 DNA follows: TGCGCCAGCAGAAGTGCCGGAACAGGGGGCAGCAAGACCCAGTACTTC. Full variable domain (missing parts from reference TRBV5-1 and TRBJ2-5): KAGVTQTPRYLIKTRGQQVTLSCSPISGHRSVSWYQQTPGQGLQFLFEYFSETQRNKGNFPGRFSGRQFSNSRSEMNVSTLELGDSALYLCASRSAGTGGSKTQYFGPGTRLLVL.

The chain couples TRBV6-1 to TRBJ1-2, with TRBD1 as a possible D gene (6 bases). V was cut by 6 bases and J by 7 bases, with 21 bases left in between. Germline CDR1 is MNHNS and CDR2 is SASEGT. CDR3 length: 15 residues. The CDR3, as DNA: TGTGCCAGCAGGGCCACCCGAGTACAGGGCGGTGGCTACACCTTC. Amino acid sequence: CASRATRVQGGGYTF.

The chain carries TRBV11-2 and TRBJ1-1; D not certain. V was pared by 5 bases and J by 3 bases, with 16 bases between. This CDR3 is 15 amino acids long. Germline V gives CDR1 SGHAT, CDR2 FQNNGV. The CDR3 sequence is CASSPRSFLDTEAFF. In DNA, the CDR3 is TGTGCCAGCAGCCCTCGAAGCTTCCTCGACACTGAAGCTTTCTTT.

Here the CDR3 reads CASSYRITGTGANVLTF. DNA of the CDR3: TGTGCCAGCAGCTACCGGATTACAGGGACTGGGGCCAACGTCCTGACTTTC. The chain carries TRBV7-2 and TRBJ2-6; possibly TRBD1 for D (6 bases). The V gene's germline CDR1 is SGHTA and CDR2 FQGNSA. V was shortened by 4 bases and J by 2 bases, with 15 bases between the two germline ends. The CDR3 sequence is 17 residues long. Together with reference TRBV7-2 and TRBJ2-6, the CDR3 gives the full variable domain: GAGVSQSPSNKVTEKGKDVELRCDPISGHTALYWYRQSLGQGLEFLIYFQGNSAPDKSGLPSDRFSAERTGGSVSTLTIQRTQQEDSAVYLCASSYRITGTGANVLTFGAGSRLTVL.

This clone was seen a single time. Other nucleotide sequences in the sample specify the same CDR3. V is TRBV9 and J is TRBJ1-3; D is uncertain. The CDR3 length is 15 residues. V dropped 4 bases and J dropped 0 bases, with 11 bases sitting between them. The germline CDR1 and CDR2 sequences are SGDLS and YYNGEE. For the CDR3, the DNA is TGTGCCAGCAGCCGGACGGGAGACTCTGGAAACACCATATATTTT. This codes for CASSRTGDSGNTIYF.

This chain connects TRBV19 to TRBJ1-1; D unresolved. Germline CDR1 LNHDA, CDR2 SQIVND (reference sequence). The CDR3 runs to 12 residues. The germline V and J ends were trimmed by 5 bases and 10 bases, with 14 bases remaining between them. The CDR3 sequence: CASSYSGEVAFF. CDR3 nucleotide sequence: TGTGCCAGTAGTTATAGCGGGGAAGTAGCTTTCTTT.

The rearrangement uses TRBV28 and TRBJ1-6, with D tentatively TRBD1 (5 bases). Trimming pared 1 base from V and 10 bases from J, leaving 8 bases between. The CDR3 runs 13 residues. CDR1 and CDR2 (germline): MDHEN, SYDVKM. The DNA of the CDR3 is TGTGCCAGCAGTTTATTCCAGGGCTCACCCCTCCACTTT. It is translated as CASSLFQGSPLHF.

This clone has just one count. The CDR3 nucleotides are TGTGCCATAGACCCGGGACAGAGGTCCTACGAGCAGTACTTC. Amino acid sequence: CAIDPGQRSYEQYF. This chain links TRBV28 with TRBJ2-7; TRBD1 matches at 7 bases. The CDR3 spans 14 residues. Germline V lookup: CDR1 MDHEN, CDR2 SYDVKM. V lost 10 bases to trimming and J lost 1 base; unmatched junction nucleotides: 10.

V is TRBV5-1 and J is TRBJ2-7, with no clear D. Germline V gene lookup returns CDR1 SGHRS and CDR2 YFSETQ. The ends were cut back, 0 bases at V and 5 bases at J, with 12 bases in the middle. CDR3 length: 14 residues. This CDR3 reads CASSLGSGTHEQYF. DNA of the CDR3: TGCGCCAGCAGCTTGGGGTCAGGTACGCACGAGCAGTACTTC.

The genes are TRBV5-6 and TRBJ2-4, with D maybe TRBD2 (6 bases). The V end lost 4 bases, the J end lost 2 bases, and 16 bases lay between the germline ends. In germline, CDR1 is SGHDT, CDR2 YYEEEE. This CDR3 has 16 residues. The CDR3 DNA reads as TGTGCCAGCAGCCCCGAAGGAGGGTACACCAAAAACATTCAGTACTTC. Translated, it gives CASSPEGGYTKNIQYF.

CDR3: CASSPTSGETYEQYF. The CDR3 coding sequence is TGCGCCAGCAGCCCGACTAGCGGGGAAACTTACGAGCAGTACTTC. V gene TRBV5-1 combines with J gene TRBJ2-7; 11 bases map to TRBD2. Germline-derived CDR1 and CDR2 are SGHRS and YFSETQ. Trimming removed 4 bases from V and 4 bases from J; junction bases left unmatched: 7. The CDR3 loop spans 15 amino acids.

CDR3 DNA sequence: TGTGCCAGCAGTTCCCTACTAGAGAGGGTTGAGCAGTTCTTC. As protein: CASSSLLERVEQFF. This rearrangement joins TRBV6-6 to TRBJ2-1; weak D call: TRBD2 (5 bases). From germline, CDR1 is MNHNY and CDR2 SVGAGI (reference sequence). The CDR3 contains 14 residues. V was cut by 4 bases and J by 9 bases, with 16 bases left in between.

The chain links TRBV29-1 to TRBJ1-2; D gene uncertain. Germline lookup yields CDR1 SQVTM and CDR2 ANQGSEA. V lost 1 base, J lost 7 bases, and 16 bases lay in between. The CDR3 spans 14 residues. In DNA, the CDR3 is TGCAGCGTTGAAGGAGGAGGATCGGGGTCTGGCTACACCTTC. Translated: CSVEGGGSGSGYTF. Full variable domain (remainder filled in from reference TRBV29-1 and TRBJ1-2): SAVISQKPSRDICQRGTSLTIQCQVDSQVTMMFWYRQQPGQSLTLIATANQGSEATYESGFVIDKFPISRPNLTFSTLTVSNMSPEDSSIYLCSVEGGGSGSGYTFGSGTRLTVV.

In this sample, this clone turned up once. The chain recombines TRBV9 with TRBJ2-1; D is undetermined. With 6 bases removed from V and 0 bases from J, the gap between germline ends came to 13 bases. CDR1 is SGDLS and CDR2 is YYNGEE in the germline V gene. The CDR3 totals 15 residues. The CDR3 bases are TGTGCCAGCACCCTAGGACCCAGCTCCTACAATGAGCAGTTCTTC. Residues: CASTLGPSSYNEQFF. Based on the CDR3 plus reference TRBV9 and TRBJ2-1, the full variable domain is DSGVTQTPKHLITATGQRVTLRCSPRSGDLSVYWYQQSLDQGLQFLIQYYNGEERAKGNILERFSAQQFPDLHSELNLSSLELGDSALYFCASTLGPSSYNEQFFGPGTRLTVL.

Details on this clone: The sample contains more than one DNA sequence encoding this CDR3. This chain's CDR3 is CASSLTVNTEAFF. The DNA of the CDR3 is TGTGCCAGCAGCTTGACGGTGAACACTGAAGCTTTCTTT. The chain combines TRBV7-3 with TRBJ1-1; D ambiguous. V lost 3 bases and J lost 0, with 5 bases in between. From germline, CDR1 is SGHTA and CDR2 FQGTGA. The CDR3 covers 13 residues.

This clone turned up a few times. The chain is built from TRBV28 and TRBJ1-5; D gene uncertain. V lost 8 bases to trimming and J lost 3 bases, with 17 bases between them. The CDR3 has 15 residues. Germline CDR1 and CDR2: MDHEN and SYDVKM. The CDR3 region has the DNA TGTGCCAGCCACCCTTTGCTGGGCGCCAATCAGCCCCAGCATTTT. As protein: CASHPLLGANQPQHF.

The chain links TRBV4-1 to TRBJ2-7; TRBD2 might be the D (5 bases). The V end was cut by 4 bases, the J end by 6 bases, with 16 bases between. The CDR3 runs to 14 residues. Germline CDR1 reads MGHRA; CDR2 reads YSYEKL. The CDR3 DNA sequence: TGCGCCAGCAGCCGAGAGGGTACCGCGGCCGAGCAGTACTTC. This sequence encodes CASSREGTAAEQYF.

The chain couples TRBV30 to TRBJ2-1; D gene uncertain. The CDR3 has 14 amino acids. Germline CDR1 reads GTSNPN; CDR2 reads SVGIG (reference sequence). V was clipped by 1 base and J by 3 bases, with 10 bases between them. The CDR3 region is CAWSEGSDYNEQFF. CDR3 DNA sequence: TGTGCCTGGAGTGAAGGGTCTGACTACAATGAGCAGTTCTTC.

The chain joins TRBV10-1 to TRBJ2-6; no definite D call. The CDR3 has 17 residues. Germline CDR1 WNHNN, CDR2 SYGVQD (reference sequence). Trimming took off 3 bases at V and 1 base at J, with 13 bases between the two ends. The CDR3 loop is CASSDKAIPSGANVLTF. CDR3 DNA sequence: TGCGCCAGCAGTGATAAGGCCATTCCATCTGGGGCCAACGTCCTGACTTTC.

As to this clone: Other nucleotide sequences from this sample produce the same CDR3. J is TRBJ2-2 and V is TRBV5-1; D not resolved. The CDR3 length is 14 residues. Trimming removed 0 bases at V and 3 bases at J, with 6 bases between. Looked up from germline, CDR1 is SGHRS and CDR2 is YFSETQ. The CDR3 coding sequence is TGCGCCAGCAGCTTGGTCACAGACACCGGGGAGCTGTTTTTT. The encoded protein is CASSLVTDTGELFF. Together with reference TRBV5-1 and TRBJ2-2, the CDR3 gives the full variable domain: KAGVTQTPRYLIKTRGQQVTLSCSPISGHRSVSWYQQTPGQGLQFLFEYFSETQRNKGNFPGRFSGRQFSNSRSEMNVSTLELGDSALYLCASSLVTDTGELFFGEGSRLTVL.

V is TRBV2 and J is TRBJ2-3; 11 bases align to TRBD2. The germline CDR1 and CDR2 sequences are SNHLY and FYNNEI. The CDR3 runs to 16 residues. V shed 4 bases, J shed 4 bases, and the junction held 7 bases outside the gene matches. CDR3 sequence (DNA): TGTGCCAGCAGTGGACTAGCGGGAAATCCGGCAGATACGCAGTATTTT. Amino acid sequence: CASSGLAGNPADTQYF.

The genes are TRBV6-1 and TRBJ1-5, with D possibly matching TRBD1 (6 bases). This CDR3 has 11 residues. Germline loops: CDR1 MNHNS, CDR2 SASEGT. V dropped 5 bases and J dropped 11 bases, with 10 bases sitting between them. As DNA, the CDR3 is TGTGCCAGCAGTCAAACAGGGTCCCAGCATTTT. It yields the protein CASSQTGSQHF.

This chain uses TRBV5-4 with TRBJ1-1, with no clear D. This CDR3 contains 15 residues. CDR1 SGHNT and CDR2 YYREEE come from the germline V gene (reference sequence). V shed 5 bases and J shed 1 base, with 15 bases lying between them. The CDR3 loop reads CASRQELGKNTEAFF. CDR3 nucleotide sequence: TGTGCCAGCAGACAAGAATTGGGGAAGAACACTGAAGCTTTCTTT.

This sequence joins TRBV7-3 and TRBJ1-2; D is ambiguous. This CDR3 has 13 amino acids. The V end was cut by 4 bases, the J end by 0 bases, with 6 bases between. Germline lookup yields CDR1 SGHTA and CDR2 FQGTGA. CDR3: CASSSDPNYGYTF. CDR3 DNA sequence: TGTGCCAGCAGCTCAGATCCTAACTATGGCTACACCTTC.

The chain couples TRBV19 to TRBJ2-1, with TRBD2 matching over 8 bases. Trimming took 5 bases from V and 5 from J; bases not matched to a gene: 11. Germline V gives CDR1 LNHDA, CDR2 SQIVND (reference sequence). This CDR3 comprises 16 residues. This chain's CDR3 is CASSASIAGSHNEQFF. CDR3 in DNA: TGTGCCAGTAGTGCCTCGATAGCGGGGAGTCACAATGAGCAGTTCTTC.

The chain recombines TRBV6-5 with TRBJ1-2, with D perhaps matching TRBD1 (5 bases). The germline CDR1 and CDR2 sequences are MNHEY and SVGAGI. The CDR3 totals 13 residues. The ends were cut back, 6 bases at V and 8 bases at J, with 16 bases in the middle. The CDR3 loop is CASSPAGSRGYTF. In DNA, the CDR3 is TGTGCCAGCAGCCCAGCAGGGAGTAGGGGCTACACCTTC.

This rearrangement joins TRBV5-1 to TRBJ2-3, with 10 bases matching TRBD2. The CDR3 extends over 16 amino acids. Germline V gene lookup returns CDR1 SGHRS and CDR2 YFSETQ. The trim removed 0 bases at V and 4 bases at J, leaving 5 bases unmatched. The CDR3, as DNA: TGCGCCAGCAGCTTGGACGGGACTAGCGACTCAGATACGCAGTATTTT. It translates to CASSLDGTSDSDTQYF.

The J gene is TRBJ2-1, the V gene TRBV7-9; TRBD2 agrees at 14 bases. CDR1 SEHNR and CDR2 FQNEAQ come from the germline V gene (reference sequence). Germline trimming cut 4 bases from V and 7 bases from J; bases unmatched to any gene: 6. The CDR3 consists of 16 residues. The CDR3 spells CASSSPGLAGVNEQFF. DNA for the CDR3: TGTGCCAGCAGCTCCCCGGGACTAGCGGGAGTTAATGAGCAGTTCTTC.

CDR3 DNA sequence: TGTGCCAGCAGTGAAGCAAAGGGCTTCACAGATACGCAGTATTTT. Amino acid sequence: CASSEAKGFTDTQYF. V usage is TRBV6-1 and J usage is TRBJ2-3, with D uncertain. The CDR3 is 15 amino acids. The germline V and J ends were trimmed by 0 bases and 2 bases, with 9 bases remaining between them. CDR1 is MNHNS, CDR2 SASEGT, per germline.